These 29 T cell receptor beta chains originate from one sample sequenced in a study of cytomegalovirus exposure and HLA in healthy donors. Repertoires were generated with immunoSEQ multiplex PCR, while TCRdb's copy carries only in-frame clones and drops some. The profile shows roughly 73,000 clones, approximately 95% of them singletons. Source material: PBMCs. Receptors originate from a man between 18 and 35 years old in good health and CMV-seronegative.

This chain uses TRBV18 with TRBJ1-2, with 11 bases that match TRBD1. The V gene's germline CDR1 is KGHSH and CDR2 LQKENI. This CDR3 is built from 15 residues. J gave up 4 bases and V 0 bases, and 1 base lay outside the gene matches. The CDR3 DNA follows: TGTGCCAGCTCACCACCGGGACAGGGGGGCTATGGCTACACCTTC. It encodes CASSPPGQGGYGYTF.

V usage is TRBV19 and J usage is TRBJ1-2; 7 nucleotides agree with TRBD1. The CDR3 has 15 residues. Germline V gives CDR1 LNHDA, CDR2 SQIVND (reference sequence). V trimming: 2 bases; J trimming: 3 bases; junction bases outside the gene matches: 6. The CDR3 coding sequence is TGTGCCAGTAGTATATCAGGACAGGCGCACTATGGCTACACCTTC. Amino acids: CASSISGQAHYGYTF. The variable domain in full, completed from reference TRBV19 and TRBJ1-2, reads DGGITQSPKYLFRKEGQNVTLSCEQNLNHDAMYWYRQDPGQGLRLIYYSQIVNDFQKGDIAEGYSVSREKKESFPLTVTSAQKNPTAFYLCASSISGQAHYGYTFGSGTRLTVV.

The rearrangement links TRBV5-4 to TRBJ2-7; the match to TRBD1 covers 8 bases. CDR3 length: 15 amino acids. CDR1 and CDR2 from the germline V gene are SGHNT and YYREEE (reference sequence). The ends lost 0 bases at V and 4 bases at J; junction bases unmatched: 6. The CDR3 reads CASSLGQGASYEQYF. CDR3 DNA sequence: TGTGCCAGCAGCTTGGGGCAGGGGGCGTCGTACGAGCAGTACTTC.

The chain has TRBV7-9 and TRBJ1-2; maybe TRBD1 (6 bases). Deletions cut 6 bases from V and 3 bases from J, with 14 bases between. Germline V CDR1 and CDR2: SEHNR, FQNEAQ (reference sequence). This CDR3 contains 14 residues. The CDR3 nucleotides are TGTGCCAGCAGTTTATCGGACAGATACTATGGCTACACCTTC. Translation: CASSLSDRYYGYTF.

This clone was recorded once. The V call is TRBV5-1, the J call TRBJ1-2; D is undetermined. The V gene's germline CDR1 is SGHRS and CDR2 YFSETQ. With 0 bases removed from V and 10 bases from J, the gap between germline ends came to 16 bases. This CDR3 has 14 amino acids. CDR3 loop: CASSLGQRRGIYTF. The CDR3, as DNA: TGCGCCAGCAGCTTGGGGCAGCGCCGCGGTATCTACACCTTC.

This rearrangement joins TRBV29-1 to TRBJ2-7; D perhaps matches TRBD2 (6 bases). The CDR3 is 11 amino acids. The germline V gene encodes CDR1 SQVTM and CDR2 ANQGSEA. V lost 4 bases to trimming and J lost 2 bases, with 6 bases between them. The CDR3 region has the DNA TGCAGCGTTGGCGGGACCTACGAGCAGTACTTC. Its translation is CSVGGTYEQYF.

V gene TRBV18 combines with J gene TRBJ2-2, with D maybe TRBD2 (5 bases). The CDR3 contains 19 residues. The V gene's germline CDR1 is KGHSH and CDR2 LQKENI. V shed 3 bases and J shed 0 bases, with 20 bases lying between them. This CDR3 is CASSPRAIEGRANTGELFF. In nucleotides, the CDR3 is TGTGCCAGCTCACCTCGGGCTATCGAGGGAAGAGCGAACACCGGGGAGCTGTTTTTT.

The rearrangement links TRBV4-3 to TRBJ2-6; no firm D call. The germline gives CDR1 LGHNA, CDR2 YSLEER. Trimming removed 0 bases at V and 0 bases at J, with 6 bases between. The CDR3 length is 16 residues. CDR3 region: CASSQESGSGANVLTF. CDR3 sequence (DNA): TGCGCCAGCAGCCAAGAATCCGGCTCTGGGGCCAACGTCCTGACTTTC.

The chain couples TRBV7-9 to TRBJ2-6; TRBD1 might be the D (6 bases). Per germline, CDR1 SEHNR and CDR2 FQNEAQ (reference sequence). V lost 3 bases to trimming and J lost 4 bases, with 16 bases between them. The CDR3 spans 17 residues. The CDR3 sequence: CASSFRQVPTGANVLTF. DNA for the CDR3: TGTGCCAGCAGCTTTAGACAGGTCCCAACGGGGGCCAACGTCCTGACTTTC.

V gene TRBV7-9 combines with J gene TRBJ2-1, with 7 bases that match TRBD2. Unmatched junction bases numbered 10, after V lost 6 bases and J lost 5 bases. This CDR3 has 15 amino acids. CDR1 and CDR2 (germline): SEHNR, FQNEAQ (reference sequence). The CDR3 DNA reads TGTGCCAGCAGGGTCGGGGGGACGGAGGACAATGAGCAGTTCTTC. Encoded protein: CASRVGGTEDNEQFF.

The J gene is TRBJ2-1, the V gene TRBV7-3; 9 bases match TRBD2. The length of the CDR3 is 15 residues. Germline V lookup: CDR1 SGHTA, CDR2 FQGTGA. The V and J ends lost 5 bases and 8 bases, in that order; junction bases with no gene match: 10. As DNA, the CDR3 is TGTGCCAGCAGCCCCCAGCGGGGGGCGACGTATGAGCAGTTCTTC. Residues: CASSPQRGATYEQFF. Filled out from reference TRBV7-3 and TRBJ2-1, the complete variable domain reads GAGVSQTPSNKVTEKGKYVELRCDPISGHTALYWYRQSLGQGPEFLIYFQGTGAADDSGLPNDRFFAVRPEGSVSTLKIQRTERGDSAVYLCASSPQRGATYEQFFGPGTRLTVL.

The J gene is TRBJ2-7, the V gene TRBV2; D may be TRBD2 (6 bases). The CDR3 runs to 10 residues. V lost 8 bases and J 6 bases, leaving 8 bases between the germline ends. Germline CDR1 SNHLY, CDR2 FYNNEI. The CDR3 region is CASSGGEQYF. CDR3 coding DNA: TGTGCCAGCTCCGGGGGCGAGCAGTACTTC.

This clone was picked up one time. V is TRBV5-5 and J is TRBJ1-1, with a weak D call TRBD1 (6 bases). Germline values: CDR1 SGHKS, CDR2 YYEKEE (reference sequence). The CDR3 length is 15 residues. Trimming stripped 4 bases from V and 4 bases from J, with 17 bases between. The CDR3 loop reads CASSVQGSGSTEAFF. The CDR3 region has the DNA TGTGCCAGCAGCGTACAGGGAAGCGGGAGCACTGAAGCTTTCTTT. Variable domain in full (rest from reference TRBV5-5 and TRBJ1-1): DAGVTQSPTHLIKTRGQQVTLRCSPISGHKSVSWYQQVLGQGPQFIFQYYEKEERGRGNFPDRFSARQFPNYSSELNVNALLLGDSALYLCASSVQGSGSTEAFFGQGTRLTVV.

This clone was recorded once. V is TRBV6-6 and J is TRBJ1-2; perhaps TRBD1 as D (6 bases). This CDR3 is 12 amino acids long. Trimming removed 8 bases at V and 2 bases at J, with 9 bases between. CDR1 and CDR2 (germline): MNHNY, SVGAGI (reference sequence). Here the CDR3 DNA reads TGTGCCAGCGGGGGACAAAACTATGGCTACACCTTC. Protein: CASGGQNYGYTF.

This clone was seen only a few times. This chain links TRBV28 with TRBJ1-1; no clear D gene. Trimming pared 7 bases from V and 8 bases from J, leaving 17 bases between. The CDR3 totals 13 residues. Germline assignment: CDR1 MDHEN and CDR2 SYDVKM. The CDR3 region has the DNA TGTGCCAGCACCCTCCTACAGAGAAGGGAAGCTTTCTTT. It is translated as CASTLLQRREAFF.

The chain joins TRBV4-2 to TRBJ2-1; 12 nucleotides match TRBD2. From germline, CDR1 is LGHNA and CDR2 YNFKEQ. CDR3 length equals 15 residues. Germline trimming cut 4 bases from V and 14 bases from J; bases unmatched to any gene: 12. The CDR3 DNA follows: TGTGCCAGCAGCCCCTACTCTAGCGGGGGGGCCTCCGAGTTCTTC. Protein sequence: CASSPYSSGGASEFF.

The chain recombines TRBV10-3 with TRBJ2-2; 11 bases line up with TRBD2. This CDR3 is 16 amino acids long. The V and J ends lost 11 bases and 2 bases, in that order; junction bases with no gene match: 10. The germline V gene encodes CDR1 ENHRY and CDR2 SYGVKD. Here the CDR3 DNA reads TGTGCCGTGCTTCTAGCGGGGGGCCGAAACACCGGGGAGCTGTTTTTT. Translating it yields CAVLLAGGRNTGELFF.

This clone was picked up one time. The CDR3 region has the DNA TGTGCCTGGAGTGTACAGGTCATGAACACTGAAGCTTTCTTT. It encodes CAWSVQVMNTEAFF. The chain has TRBV30 and TRBJ1-1; possible D gene TRBD1, 5 bases. Germline values: CDR1 GTSNPN, CDR2 SVGIG (reference sequence). This CDR3 spans 14 amino acids. The ends were cut back, 0 bases at V and 0 bases at J, with 8 bases in the middle.

CDR3 sequence (DNA): TGTGCCAGTAGTCATGACGGTGGGAGCTATGGCTACACCTTC. Translated: CASSHDGGSYGYTF. The chain joins TRBV19 to TRBJ1-2, with no clear D. The V gene lost 5 bases and the J gene lost 4 bases, with 14 bases spanning the gap. The CDR3 is 14 residues long. Germline V lookup: CDR1 LNHDA, CDR2 SQIVND (reference sequence).

V and J are TRBV5-4 and TRBJ2-5; D might be TRBD2 (5 bases). The CDR3 runs to 11 residues. Germline V gives CDR1 SGHNT, CDR2 YYREEE (reference sequence). Trimming shortened V by 2 bases and J by 7 bases, and 6 bases separated the two germline ends. CDR3 region: CASSLEGTQYF. Here the CDR3 DNA reads TGTGCCAGCAGCTTAGAGGGGACCCAGTACTTC.

V is TRBV9 and J is TRBJ2-2; 12 bases are shared with TRBD2. Germline V lookup: CDR1 SGDLS, CDR2 YYNGEE. The CDR3 sequence is 16 residues long. With 4 bases clipped from V and 5 bases from J, the junction kept 6 bases outside the gene matches. CDR3 bases: TGTGCCAGCAGCCCTATACTAGCGGGGGGTACCGGGGAGCTGTTTTTT. Amino acids: CASSPILAGGTGELFF.

The rearrangement links TRBV13 to TRBJ2-1, with TRBD2 identical over 15 bases. The CDR3 is 19 residues long. Germline CDR1 is PRHDT and CDR2 is FYEKMQ (reference sequence). The ends lost 3 bases at V and 4 bases at J; junction bases unmatched: 10. The DNA for the CDR3 is TGTGCCAGCAGCTTTACTCGGACTAGCGGGGGGGCCAGGTACAATGAGCAGTTCTTC. Translated, it gives CASSFTRTSGGARYNEQFF. The full variable domain, rest sourced from reference TRBV13 and TRBJ2-1, is AAGVIQSPRHLIKEKRETATLKCYPIPRHDTVYWYQQGPGQDPQFLISFYEKMQSDKGSIPDRFSAQQFSDYHSELNMSSLELGDSALYFCASSFTRTSGGARYNEQFFGPGTRLTVL.

V and J are TRBV7-9 and TRBJ1-2; TRBD1 is a possible D gene (6 bases). Trimming removed 6 bases at V and 3 bases at J, with 11 bases between. In germline, CDR1 is SEHNR, CDR2 FQNEAQ (reference sequence). This CDR3 is built from 13 residues. CDR3 nucleotide sequence: TGTGCCAGCAGGGGGGAGGGGGACTATGGCTACACCTTC. Its protein product is CASRGEGDYGYTF.

The chain couples TRBV7-2 to TRBJ1-1; no firm D call. The germline V gene has CDR1 SGHTA and CDR2 FQGNSA. Trimming removed 5 bases at V and 8 bases at J, with 9 bases between. The CDR3 consists of 11 residues. In nucleotides, the CDR3 is TGTGCCAGCAGCCCGTTACTGGAAGCTTTCTTT. The encoded protein is CASSPLLEAFF.

This rearrangement joins TRBV18 to TRBJ2-5, with D maybe TRBD1 (5 bases). V was shortened by 2 bases and J by 1 base, with 5 bases between the two germline ends. CDR3 length equals 13 residues. The germline V gene has CDR1 KGHSH and CDR2 LQKENI. The chain's CDR3 is CASSPGAQETQYF. CDR3 nucleotides: TGTGCCAGCTCACCAGGGGCCCAAGAGACCCAGTACTTC.

This chain links TRBV6-5 with TRBJ1-6; a possible D gene is TRBD1 (5 bases). Trimming pared 4 bases from V and 8 bases from J, leaving 18 bases between. Germline CDR1 is MNHEY and CDR2 is SVGAGI. The CDR3 sequence is 16 residues long. This chain's CDR3 is CASSSRVPHPDSPLHF. CDR3 in DNA: TGTGCCAGCAGTTCCAGGGTACCTCACCCCGATTCACCCCTCCACTTT.

This clone was detected only once. This sequence joins TRBV2 and TRBJ2-7; 10 bases match TRBD1. Germline values: CDR1 SNHLY, CDR2 FYNNEI. Germline trimming cut 7 bases from V and 4 bases from J; bases unmatched to any gene: 4. This CDR3 is 13 amino acids long. The CDR3 is CASIDRGRYEQYF. Written as DNA, the CDR3 is TGTGCCAGCATTGACAGGGGGCGGTACGAGCAGTACTTC.

The CDR3, as DNA: TGCAGCGTTGAAAGCGTGGGTTACGAGCAGTACTTC. Protein: CSVESVGYEQYF. V and J are TRBV29-1 and TRBJ2-7; D gene ambiguous. The CDR3 consists of 12 residues. V gave up 2 bases and J gave up 4 bases, with 9 bases separating them. Germline V gene sequence: CDR1 SQVTM, CDR2 ANQGSEA.

The chain couples TRBV5-1 to TRBJ1-1; 7 positions match TRBD1. The CDR3 is made up of 16 amino acids. V lost 4 bases and J lost 3; bases outside the gene matches: 12. Germline V CDR1 and CDR2: SGHRS, YFSETQ. The CDR3 DNA reads TGCGCCAGCAGCCCCGATTTGAGGGGGCCGGACACTGAAGCTTTCTTT. Translation gives CASSPDLRGPDTEAFF.